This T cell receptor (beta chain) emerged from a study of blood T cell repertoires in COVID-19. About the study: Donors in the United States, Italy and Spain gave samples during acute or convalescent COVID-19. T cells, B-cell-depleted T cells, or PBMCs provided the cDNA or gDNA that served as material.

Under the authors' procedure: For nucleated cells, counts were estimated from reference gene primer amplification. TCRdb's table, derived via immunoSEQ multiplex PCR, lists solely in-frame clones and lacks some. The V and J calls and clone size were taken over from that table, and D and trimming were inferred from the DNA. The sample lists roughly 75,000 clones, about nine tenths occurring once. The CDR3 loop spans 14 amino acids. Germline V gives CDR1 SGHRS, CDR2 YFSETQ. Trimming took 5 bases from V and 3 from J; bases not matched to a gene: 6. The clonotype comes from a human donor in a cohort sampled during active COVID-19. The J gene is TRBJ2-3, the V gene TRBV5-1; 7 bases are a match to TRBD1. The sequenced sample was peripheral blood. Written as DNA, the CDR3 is TGCGCCAGCAGTCGTACAGGGGAAACAGATACGCAGTATTTT. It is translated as CASSRTGETDTQYF.